The table lists the clone carrying this T cell receptor (beta chain) with a few counts. No antigen is known for it. The data belong to a study of T cell repertoires in cytomegalovirus infection. Study results and caveats: HLA-C-restricted CMV clonotypes gave the most frequent clonotype in two of eight donors. Based on cumulative public TCR beta family frequency, carriers of CMV plus the relevant HLA were identified.

This CDR3 has 13 amino acids. Germline-derived CDR1 and CDR2 are SGHTA and FQGNSA. V lost 3 bases, J lost 6 bases, and 9 bases lay in between. In TCRdb, the reads were re-called with MiXCR into one record per CDR3 protein. The sample holds roughly 350,000 distinct CDR3 sequences, roughly 34% seen once. This material consisted of cultured PBMCs, taken from culture after CMV antigen stimulation. The origin of this receptor is a human donor in good health (CMV status not recorded). Some clones in this sample may be carry-over from other donors' samples. The chain is built from TRBV7-2 and TRBJ1-5; D is ambiguous. The CDR3 protein is CASSFVPGQPQHF. The DNA of the CDR3 is TGTGCCAGCAGCTTCGTGCCGGGTCAGCCCCAGCATTTT. Variable domain in full (rest from reference TRBV7-2 and TRBJ1-5): GAGVSQSPSNKVTEKGKDVELRCDPISGHTALYWYRQSLGQGLEFLIYFQGNSAPDKSGLPSDRFSAERTGGSVSTLTIQRTQQEDSAVYLCASSFVPGQPQHFGDGTRLSIL.